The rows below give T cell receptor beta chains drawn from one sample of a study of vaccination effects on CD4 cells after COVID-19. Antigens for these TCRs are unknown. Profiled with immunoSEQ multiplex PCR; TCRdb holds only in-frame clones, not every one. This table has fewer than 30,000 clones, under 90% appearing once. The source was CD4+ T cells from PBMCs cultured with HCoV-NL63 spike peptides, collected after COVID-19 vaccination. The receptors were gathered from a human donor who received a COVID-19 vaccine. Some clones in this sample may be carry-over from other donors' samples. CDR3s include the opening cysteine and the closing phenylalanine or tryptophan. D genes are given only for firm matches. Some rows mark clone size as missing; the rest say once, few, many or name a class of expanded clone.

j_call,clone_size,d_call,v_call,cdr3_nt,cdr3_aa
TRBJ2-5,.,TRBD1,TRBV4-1,TGCGCCAGCAGCTTCGGACAGGGCACCGAGACCCAGTACTTC,CASSFGQGTETQYF
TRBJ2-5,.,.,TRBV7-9,TGTGCCAGCAGCTTCCGGGGGCCGTGGGAGACCCAGTACTTC,CASSFRGPWETQYF
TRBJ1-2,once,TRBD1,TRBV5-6,TGTGCCAGCAGCCGATACCGACGGGACAGGGGAGGGTATGGCTACACCTTC,CASSRYRRDRGGYGYTF
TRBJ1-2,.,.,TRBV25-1,TGTGCCAGCTCTGAACAGGGATCACCTAACTATGGCTACACCTTC,CASSEQGSPNYGYTF
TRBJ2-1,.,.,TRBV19,TGTGCCAGTAGTATAGAGACACCAAGCTCCTACAATGAGCAGTTCTTC,CASSIETPSSYNEQFF
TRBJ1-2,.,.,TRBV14,TGTGCCAGCAGCCAGGATACCGGGACGGCCTATGGCTACACCTTC,CASSQDTGTAYGYTF
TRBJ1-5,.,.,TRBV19,TGTGCCAGTAGTATAGGCCCAGGGCGTGGGCAGCCCCAGCATTTT,CASSIGPGRGQPQHF
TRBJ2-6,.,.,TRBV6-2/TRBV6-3,TGTGCCAGCAGTTACTCCTCTGGGGCCAACGTCCTGACTTTC,CASSYSSGANVLTF
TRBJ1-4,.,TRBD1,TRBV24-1,TGTGCCACCAGTGACGCGGGACAGTTAGAAGAAAAACTGTTTTTT,CATSDAGQLEEKLFF
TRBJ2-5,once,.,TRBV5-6,TGTGCCAGCAGCTTTTATTCACCGCAAGAGACCCAGTACTTC,CASSFYSPQETQYF
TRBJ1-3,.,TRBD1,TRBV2,TGTGCCAGCAGCCGCGGACAGGGCTCTGGAAACACCATATATTTT,CASSRGQGSGNTIYF
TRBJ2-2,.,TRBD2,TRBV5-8,TGTGCCAGCAGCTTGTTACTAGCGGGAAACACCGGGGAGCTGTTTTTT,CASSLLLAGNTGELFF